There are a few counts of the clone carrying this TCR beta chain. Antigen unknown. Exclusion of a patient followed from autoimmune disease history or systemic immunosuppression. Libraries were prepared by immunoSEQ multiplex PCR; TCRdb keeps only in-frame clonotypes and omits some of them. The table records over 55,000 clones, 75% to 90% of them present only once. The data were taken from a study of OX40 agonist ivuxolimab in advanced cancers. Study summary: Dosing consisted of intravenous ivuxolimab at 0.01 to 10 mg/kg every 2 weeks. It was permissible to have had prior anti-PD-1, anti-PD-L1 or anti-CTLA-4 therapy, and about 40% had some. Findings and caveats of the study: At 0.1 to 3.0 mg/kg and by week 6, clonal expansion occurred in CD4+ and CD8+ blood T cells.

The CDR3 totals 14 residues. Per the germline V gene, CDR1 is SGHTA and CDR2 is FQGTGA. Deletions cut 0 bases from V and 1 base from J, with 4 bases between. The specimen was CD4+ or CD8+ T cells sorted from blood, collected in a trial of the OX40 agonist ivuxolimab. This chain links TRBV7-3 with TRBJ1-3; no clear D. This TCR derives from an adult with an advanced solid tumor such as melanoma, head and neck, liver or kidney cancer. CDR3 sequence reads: CASSLTGSGNTIYF. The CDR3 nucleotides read TGTGCCAGCAGCTTAACGGGGTCTGGAAACACCATATATTTT.